These T cell receptor beta chains were read from a single sample in a study of tumor-infiltrating lymphocytes in glioblastoma multiforme. One entry per CDR3 protein, called by TCRdb with MiXCR from the multiplex PCR reads. This table holds 8,000 or so distinct CDR3 sequences, 65% to 80% found once. The material sequenced was brain tumor tissue. These receptor sequences come from a male donor with glioblastoma. Each CDR3 is given with its conserved first and last residue. The order of the fields is J gene, D gene, V gene, clone size, CDR3 protein, CDR3 DNA. The D gene is left open where the match is weak. Not all rows give a size; the values are once, few, many and, for expanded clones, a class.

TRBJ2-7 | TRBD2 | TRBV11-1 | . | CISSLLAGGPAYEQYF | TGTATCAGCAGCTTACTAGCGGGAGGTCCGGCCTACGAGCAGTACTTC
TRBJ1-2 | . | TRBV11-2 | . | CVSSSGAGYGYIF | TGTGTCAGCAGCTCAGGTGCTGGATATGGCTACATCTTC
TRBJ2-2 | TRBD2 | TRBV4-1 | . | CASSQETSGIYTGELFF | TGCGCCAGCAGCCAAGAGACTAGCGGGATTTACACCGGGGAGCTGTTTTTT
TRBJ2-7 | TRBD2 | TRBV5-1 | medium-sized | CASSLDASGPYEQYF | TGCGCCAGCAGCTTGGACGCTAGCGGGCCCTACGAGCAGTACTTC
TRBJ1-4 | . | TRBV20-1 | many | CSARGGKTNEKLFF | TGCAGTGCTAGGGGCGGGAAAACTAATGAAAAACTGTTTTTT
TRBJ2-1 | . | TRBV5-1 | few | CASSPYSSYNEQFF | TGCGCCAGCAGCCCATACAGCTCCTACAATGAGCAGTTCTTC
TRBJ2-5 | . | TRBV29-1 | few | CSVVLMTDQETQYF | TGCAGCGTTGTACTCATGACCGATCAAGAGACCCAGTACTTC
TRBJ1-4 | . | TRBV29-1 | . | CSVEEGGSEKLFF | TGCAGCGTCGAAGAAGGCGGGAGTGAAAAACTGTTTTTT
TRBJ2-1 | . | TRBV11-1 | few | CASSSDTNEQFF | TGTGCCAGCAGCTCAGACACCAATGAGCAGTTCTTC
TRBJ1-4 | TRBD1 | TRBV29-1 | medium-sized | CSVEGQGGLLFF | TGCAGCGTTGAGGGACAGGGGGGTCTACTGTTTTTT
TRBJ2-1 | . | TRBV11-2 | once | CATSTGRGEQFF | TGTGCCACCAGCACGGGGCGGGGCGAACAGTTCTTC
TRBJ2-1 | . | TRBV29-1 | once | CSVVEEEAYNEQFF | TGCAGCGTTGTGGAGGAGGAGGCCTACAATGAGCAGTTCTTC
TRBJ1-1 | . | TRBV20-1 | . | CSARPTGNTEAFF | TGCAGTGCTAGACCCACAGGGAACACTGAAGCTTTCTTT
TRBJ2-6 | . | TRBV25-1 | . | CAISEFRTDHSGANVLTF | TGTGCCATCAGTGAATTTAGGACAGATCACTCTGGGGCCAACGTCCTGACTTTC
TRBJ2-7 | TRBD2 | TRBV29-1 | many | CSVTLAGAPSSYEQYF | TGCAGCGTTACACTAGCGGGAGCCCCCAGCTCCTACGAGCAGTACTTC
TRBJ2-5 | TRBD1 | TRBV29-1 | . | CSVGGRQGAETQYF | TGCAGCGTTGGGGGGCGGCAGGGGGCAGAGACCCAGTACTTC
TRBJ2-5 | . | TRBV12-3/TRBV12-4 | . | CASSNEGQESQYF | TGTGCCAGCAGTAATGAGGGACAAGAGTCCCAGTACTTC
TRBJ2-1 | TRBD1 | TRBV11-2 | . | CASSLTGKGNEQFF | TGTGCCAGCAGCTTGACAGGGAAGGGGAACGAGCAGTTCTTC
TRBJ2-6 | . | TRBV20-1 | . | CSARYLRDSGANVLTF | TGCAGTGCTAGGTATCTCAGGGACTCTGGGGCCAACGTCCTGACTTTC
TRBJ2-1 | . | TRBV20-1 | few | CSARDRQHYNEQFF | TGCAGTGCTAGAGATCGACAGCACTACAATGAGCAGTTCTTC
TRBJ2-7 | . | TRBV11-2 | . | CADSTVILEQYF | TGTGCCGACAGCACAGTGATTCTCGAGCAGTACTTC
TRBJ2-1 | . | TRBV10-3 | . | CAISSQGEAGSYNEQFF | TGTGCCATCAGTAGCCAGGGGGAGGCGGGCTCCTACAATGAGCAGTTCTTC
TRBJ1-1 | . | TRBV4-1 | . | CASSQEISAEASF | TGCGCCAGCAGCCAAGAGATTTCGGCTGAAGCCTCCTTT
TRBJ2-2 | . | TRBV5-4 | . | CASRTDRDRGVDTGELFF | TGTGCCAGCCGCACCGACCGGGATAGGGGTGTGGACACCGGGGAGCTGTTTTTT